The 16 T cell receptor beta chains in this list originate from one sample, sequenced in a study of T cell responses to AZD1222 COVID-19 vaccine. Sequenced by immunoSEQ multiplex PCR; TCRdb stores in-frame clones only, minus some. The data hold 90,000 to 120,000 clones, with over 80% observed a single time. The sequences come from peripheral blood, collected 28 days after the second AZD1222 dose. The receptors shown here come from an adult who received the AZD1222 COVID-19 vaccine.

The genes are TRBV5-1 and TRBJ2-7; D is tentatively TRBD1 or TRBD2 (5 bases each). Germline V CDR1 and CDR2: SGHRS, YFSETQ. This CDR3 is 14 amino acids long. V lost 1 base and J 2 bases, leaving 10 bases between the germline ends. The CDR3 DNA sequence: TGCGCCAGCAGCTTGTCGGGGACGACCTACGAGCAGTACTTC. Residues: CASSLSGTTYEQYF.

This clone is judged medium-sized (0.01 to 0.1%). V usage is TRBV9 and J usage is TRBJ1-2; 10 bases agree with TRBD1. With V trimmed by 4 bases and J by 0 bases, 3 bases remained unmatched. Germline V lookup: CDR1 SGDLS, CDR2 YYNGEE. The CDR3 is 15 amino acids. CDR3 loop: CASSLGTGANYGYTF. The CDR3 nucleotides read TGTGCCAGCAGCTTAGGGACAGGGGCTAACTATGGCTACACCTTC.

V and J are TRBV5-6 and TRBJ1-2, with TRBD1 as a possible D gene (5 bases). Per germline, CDR1 SGHDT and CDR2 YYEEEE. The CDR3 is 14 amino acids. The V end lost 4 bases, the J end lost 0 bases, and 10 bases lay between the germline ends. CDR3 amino acids: CASSPGSSNYGYTF. In DNA, the CDR3 is TGTGCCAGCAGCCCAGGGTCCTCTAACTATGGCTACACCTTC.

The J gene is TRBJ1-5, the V gene TRBV19, with 10 bases that match TRBD1. This CDR3 is 15 amino acids long. Germline lookup yields CDR1 LNHDA and CDR2 SQIVND (reference sequence). V trimming: 4 bases; J trimming: 4 bases; junction bases outside the gene matches: 4. The CDR3 is CASSSDRGRNQPQHF. The CDR3, as DNA: TGTGCCAGTAGTAGTGACAGGGGGCGGAATCAGCCCCAGCATTTT.

This chain connects TRBV18 to TRBJ2-7, with 11 bases that match TRBD2. This CDR3 is 16 amino acids long. Germline V CDR1 and CDR2: KGHSH, LQKENI. Trimming removed 1 base from V and 3 bases from J; junction bases left unmatched: 5. CDR3: CASSPRAGTSGYEQYF. In DNA form, the CDR3 reads TGTGCCAGCTCACCACGGGCCGGGACTAGCGGCTACGAGCAGTACTTC.

The rearrangement uses TRBV7-6 and TRBJ2-3, with TRBD2 identical over 10 bases. The ends lost 0 bases at V and 4 bases at J; junction bases unmatched: 13. The CDR3 runs 19 residues. Germline V gene lookup returns CDR1 SGHVS and CDR2 FNYEAQ. In DNA form, the CDR3 reads TGTGCCAGCAGCTTAGCGGGGGCTAGCGGGAGTGGAGTGGCAGATACGCAGTATTTT. It codes for CASSLAGASGSGVADTQYF.

The chain couples TRBV5-1 to TRBJ2-7; D possibly corresponds to TRBD1 (5 bases). V shed 2 bases and J shed 6 bases, with 15 bases lying between them. Germline assignment: CDR1 SGHRS and CDR2 YFSETQ. CDR3 length equals 14 residues. The CDR3 DNA follows: TGCGCCAGCAGCTTCCAAGATGGGGCCGGCGAGCAGTACTTC. Translated, it gives CASSFQDGAGEQYF. Combining the CDR3 with reference TRBV5-1 and TRBJ2-7 gives the whole variable domain KAGVTQTPRYLIKTRGQQVTLSCSPISGHRSVSWYQQTPGQGLQFLFEYFSETQRNKGNFPGRFSGRQFSNSRSEMNVSTLELGDSALYLCASSFQDGAGEQYFGPGTRLTVT.

The table lists this clone with a count of one. The chain recombines TRBV14 with TRBJ1-2, with 9 nucleotides matching TRBD1. The CDR3 extends over 14 amino acids. The trim removed 4 bases at V and 1 base at J, leaving 1 base unmatched. Germline V lookup: CDR1 SGHDN, CDR2 FVKESK. CDR3 amino acids: CASSPDRGNYGYTF. The CDR3 nucleotides are TGTGCCAGCAGCCCGGACAGGGGTAACTATGGCTACACCTTC.

The chain joins TRBV7-2 to TRBJ1-6, with 8 bases fitting TRBD1. The CDR3 totals 17 residues. Germline V CDR1 and CDR2: SGHTA, FQGNSA. The V segment lost 3 bases and the J segment 9 bases; nucleotides outside the gene matches: 13. The CDR3 sequence is CASSLGWTGRLSSPLHF. The CDR3 region has the DNA TGTGCCAGCAGCTTGGGTTGGACAGGGAGGCTTAGTTCACCCCTCCACTTT.

The chain is built from TRBV7-9 and TRBJ2-5; TRBD2 agrees at 9 bases. The ends lost 3 bases at V and 2 bases at J; junction bases unmatched: 4. The CDR3 runs 15 residues. CDR1 and CDR2 (germline): SEHNR, FQNEAQ (reference sequence). CDR3 sequence reads: CASSLLLAGQETQYF. The CDR3 region has the DNA TGTGCCAGCAGCTTGTTGCTAGCGGGGCAAGAGACCCAGTACTTC.

The chain has TRBV5-1 and TRBJ1-3; no clear D gene. The CDR3 sequence is 16 residues long. CDR1 and CDR2 from the germline V gene are SGHRS and YFSETQ. V dropped 0 bases and J dropped 4 bases, with 14 bases sitting between them. The CDR3 DNA sequence: TGCGCCAGCAGCTTGGCAGGAAGGGTGTACGGAAACACCATATATTTT. This codes for CASSLAGRVYGNTIYF.

The chain links TRBV27 to TRBJ1-2, with 7 nucleotides matching TRBD1. Germline V CDR1 and CDR2: MNHEY, SMNVEV (reference sequence). The CDR3 sequence is 13 residues long. V was pared by 2 bases and J by 7 bases, with 4 bases of the junction left unmatched. The CDR3: CASSLAGGSGYTF. CDR3 sequence (DNA): TGTGCCAGCAGTTTAGCAGGGGGATCTGGCTACACCTTC.

As for this clone: The junction and the germline gene differ at one end; a read error may be behind it. The rearrangement uses TRBV19 and TRBJ2-1, with TRBD2 identical over 12 bases. The CDR3 covers 15 residues. Germline V lookup: CDR1 LNHDA, CDR2 SQIVND (reference sequence). Written as DNA, the CDR3 is TGTGTCAGTCGGGCTAGCGGGGGGGCTTACAATGAGCAGTTCTTC. Residues: CVSRASGGAYNEQFF.

This chain uses TRBV28 with TRBJ1-1, with D possibly being TRBD1 (6 bases). The CDR3 is made up of 13 amino acids. V was trimmed by 3 bases and J by 6 bases, leaving 11 bases between them. The germline CDR1 and CDR2 sequences are MDHEN and SYDVKM. The CDR3 DNA is TGTGCCAGCAGTTTGCGGGGGGCCTCTGAAGCTTTCTTT. This sequence encodes CASSLRGASEAFF.

The chain employs TRBV9 and TRBJ2-7; D may be TRBD1 (6 bases). The V gene lost 3 bases and the J gene lost 2 bases, with 12 bases spanning the gap. There are 14 residues in the CDR3. Germline V gene sequence: CDR1 SGDLS, CDR2 YYNGEE. Here the CDR3 reads CASSARGDTYEQYF. The DNA for the CDR3 is TGTGCCAGCAGCGCCCGAGGGGACACCTACGAGCAGTACTTC.

This chain connects TRBV3-1 (or the pseudogene TRBV3-2) to TRBJ1-5; D remains unclear. The germline CDR1 and CDR2 sequences are LGHDT and YNNKEL (reference sequence). The CDR3 consists of 17 residues. The ends were cut back, 1 base at V and 0 bases at J, with 13 bases in the middle. CDR3 sequence reads: CASSQASGWDSNQPQHF. The CDR3 bases are TGTGCCAGCAGCCAAGCAAGCGGGTGGGATAGCAATCAGCCCCAGCATTTT.